The next 18 T cell receptor beta chains were all read from a single sample in a study of beta chain features in type 1 diabetes. The isolated RNA, all of it, was reverse transcribed, so expressed TCRB transcripts were what got sequenced. The protocol was immunoSEQ multiplex PCR, while the TCRdb copy is restricted to in-frame clones and leaves out a portion. The table has some 150,000 clones, approximately 52% seen once. The sequenced sample consisted of Tregs from blood. The receptors here all came from a young man in good health.

The chain employs TRBV19 and TRBJ2-3; TRBD2 aligns across 7 bases. V shed 0 bases, J shed 2 bases, and the junction held 11 bases outside the gene matches. CDR1 and CDR2 from the germline V gene are LNHDA and SQIVND (reference sequence). This CDR3 spans 18 amino acids. The CDR3 region has the DNA TGTGCCAGTAGTATAGAGGCGGGAGCCTCCCAGTTCACAGATACGCAGTATTTT. It encodes CASSIEAGASQFTDTQYF.

The chain has TRBV30 and TRBJ2-7, with 9 bases lining up with TRBD1. The CDR3 loop spans 15 amino acids. Germline trimming cut 2 bases from V and 6 bases from J; bases unmatched to any gene: 11. Germline V gene data show CDR1 as GTSNPN and CDR2 as SVGIG (reference sequence). The CDR3: CAWSKAGTGLREQYF. The CDR3 region has the DNA TGTGCCTGGAGTAAGGCTGGGACAGGGCTGCGCGAGCAGTACTTC.

The gene calls are TRBV4-1 and TRBJ2-3; D might be TRBD2 (5 bases). V was cut by 0 bases and J by 2 bases, with 12 bases left in between. CDR3 length: 16 amino acids. Germline V gives CDR1 MGHRA, CDR2 YSYEKL. As DNA, the CDR3 is TGCGCCAGCAGCCAAGATCGCGGGTTGCCCACAGATACGCAGTATTTT. Translated, it gives CASSQDRGLPTDTQYF.

The rearrangement uses TRBV11-2 and TRBJ2-7; the match to TRBD1 covers 8 bases. Per the germline V gene, CDR1 is SGHAT and CDR2 is FQNNGV. The CDR3 sequence is 16 residues long. After removal of 4 bases from V and 3 bases from J, the junction contained 11 bases not matched to a gene. CDR3 sequence: CASSSPTDGQGYEQYF. CDR3 coding DNA: TGTGCCAGCAGCTCCCCTACTGATGGACAGGGCTACGAGCAGTACTTC.

This clone showed up just once. This chain uses TRBV6-5 with TRBJ1-2, with unresolved D. CDR1 and CDR2 from the germline V gene are MNHEY and SVGAGI. The CDR3 extends over 13 amino acids. Trimming cost V 5 bases and J 5 bases, with 12 bases left between them. CDR3 in DNA: TGTGCCAGCAGTATTGGTTGGCGGTATGGCTACACCTTC. Encoded protein: CASSIGWRYGYTF.

This chain links TRBV9 with TRBJ2-7; D might be TRBD2 (5 bases). Germline CDR1 reads SGDLS; CDR2 reads YYNGEE. The CDR3 is 14 residues long. V shed 3 bases and J shed 5 bases, with 15 bases lying between them. The CDR3 sequence: CASSATGFWNEQYF. The CDR3 DNA reads TGTGCCAGCAGCGCGACGGGGTTTTGGAACGAGCAGTACTTC.

The rearrangement joins TRBV18 to TRBJ2-1, with D perhaps matching TRBD1 (6 bases). Germline assignment: CDR1 KGHSH and CDR2 LQKENI. Trimming stripped 1 base from V and 0 bases from J, with 10 bases between. The CDR3 runs 16 residues. The CDR3 bases are TGTGCCAGCTCACCACTTGGGGGCCCCTCCTACAATGAGCAGTTCTTC. Residues: CASSPLGGPSYNEQFF.

This chain joins TRBV10-3 and TRBJ2-5; TRBD1 matches at 7 bases. V dropped 5 bases and J dropped 5; count of bases not matched to a gene: 11. Per the germline V gene, CDR1 is ENHRY and CDR2 is SYGVKD. This CDR3 is built from 15 residues. The CDR3 loop reads CAISTGTVMGETQYF. In DNA, the CDR3 is TGTGCCATCAGTACCGGGACAGTGATGGGCGAGACCCAGTACTTC.

The chain couples TRBV1 to TRBJ2-7; TRBD2, the D gene given by the table, was not confirmed from the DNA. TRBV1 is annotated as a pseudogene. The CDR3 runs to 18 residues. The CDR3 reads CTSSQGVGLAGVSYEQYF. The CDR3, as DNA: TGCACCAGCAGCCAAGGTGTCGGACTAGCGGGAGTGTCTTACGAGCAGTACTTC.

This clone was observed a single time. The V gene is TRBV28, the J gene TRBJ1-2; the match to TRBD1 covers 9 bases. Trimming took 5 bases from V and 8 from J; bases not matched to a gene: 6. This CDR3 contains 13 residues. From germline, CDR1 is MDHEN and CDR2 SYDVKM. The CDR3 sequence: CASSPQGAVGYTF. CDR3 DNA: TGTGCCAGCAGTCCACAGGGGGCGGTCGGCTACACCTTC.

In its sample, this clone was seen a few times. The chain is built from TRBV18 and TRBJ2-5; the match to TRBD2 covers 8 bases. The CDR3 runs to 15 residues. V gave up 3 bases and J gave up 4 bases; unmatched junction bases: 7. Germline loops: CDR1 KGHSH, CDR2 LQKENI. The CDR3 is CASSPISGTPETQYF. The CDR3 nucleotides are TGTGCCAGCTCACCGATTAGCGGGACCCCAGAGACCCAGTACTTC.

This clone showed up just a few times. This chain connects TRBV4-1 to TRBJ2-5, with 8 bases identical to TRBD2. V shed 4 bases and J 7 bases; nucleotides not matched to a gene: 14. The CDR3 is 16 amino acids. Germline assignment: CDR1 MGHRA and CDR2 YSYEKL. The CDR3 DNA is TGCGCCAGCAGCCCTAAGGAAGCGGGAGACGGGGTGACCCAGTACTTC. Amino acids: CASSPKEAGDGVTQYF.

The chain joins TRBV18 to TRBJ2-7; maybe TRBD1 (5 bases). The ends were cut back, 1 base at V and 3 bases at J, with 22 bases in the middle. CDR1 KGHSH and CDR2 LQKENI come from the germline V gene. This CDR3 has 18 residues. The chain's CDR3 is CASSPRAGKHPLIYEQYF. In DNA, the CDR3 is TGTGCCAGCTCACCACGGGCAGGGAAGCACCCCCTGATCTACGAGCAGTACTTC. The full variable domain, with the rest looked up from reference TRBV18 and TRBJ2-7, is NAGVMQNPRHLVRRRGQEARLRCSPMKGHSHVYWYRQLPEEGLKFMVYLQKENIIDESGMPKERFSAEFPKEGPSILRIQQVVRGDSAAYFCASSPRAGKHPLIYEQYFGPGTRLTVT.

The chain combines TRBV11-1 with TRBJ1-1; D is perhaps TRBD1 (5 bases). The CDR3 totals 16 residues. CDR1 and CDR2 (germline): SGHAT, FQDESV (reference sequence). V was clipped by 5 bases and J by 5 bases, with 21 bases between them. CDR3 sequence reads: CASSHRGSGRGTEAFF. CDR3 DNA sequence: TGTGCCAGCAGCCACCGAGGTTCAGGGCGGGGGACTGAAGCTTTCTTT.

The V gene is TRBV20-1, the J gene TRBJ1-2, with D possibly being TRBD1 (5 bases). Germline V CDR1 and CDR2: DFQATT, SNEGSKA (reference sequence). The V end lost 5 bases, the J end lost 9 bases, and 13 bases lay between the germline ends. The CDR3 loop spans 11 amino acids. DNA for the CDR3: TGCAGTGCTGATTTAGACAGTAGCTACACCTTC. Its translation: CSADLDSSYTF.

The chain has TRBV7-3 and TRBJ2-1, with 8 positions matching TRBD2. The ends lost 1 base at V and 5 bases at J; junction bases unmatched: 4. The CDR3 is 15 amino acids. Germline V gene data show CDR1 as SGHTA and CDR2 as FQGTGA. This CDR3 is CASSLRSSGHNEQFF. Written as DNA, the CDR3 is TGTGCCAGCAGCTTAAGGTCTAGCGGGCACAATGAGCAGTTCTTC.

The chain carries TRBV14 and TRBJ1-2; D possibly corresponds to TRBD1 (6 bases). V shed 0 bases and J shed 3 bases, with 8 bases lying between them. The CDR3 sequence is 14 residues long. The germline CDR1 and CDR2 sequences are SGHDN and FVKESK. Here the CDR3 reads CASSQDRTDYGYTF. Written as DNA, the CDR3 is TGTGCCAGCAGCCAAGATCGGACAGACTATGGCTACACCTTC. Complete variable domain (other parts from reference TRBV14 and TRBJ1-2): EAGVTQFPSHSVIEKGQTVTLRCDPISGHDNLYWYRRVMGKEIKFLLHFVKESKQDESGMPNNRFLAERTGGTYSTLKVQPAELEDSGVYFCASSQDRTDYGYTFGSGTRLTVV.

A single count supports this clone. The chain joins TRBV18 to TRBJ2-3, with 12 bases that match TRBD2. The V segment lost 3 bases and the J segment 6 bases; nucleotides outside the gene matches: 7. The CDR3 has 16 residues. Germline CDR1 is KGHSH and CDR2 is LQKENI. The CDR3 spells CASSPPLAGGSDTQYF. CDR3 nucleotide sequence: TGTGCCAGCTCACCCCCTCTAGCGGGGGGGTCTGATACGCAGTATTTT.